The 3 T cell receptor beta chains in this list originate from one sample, sequenced in a study of blood T cell repertoires in COVID-19 (dated by TCRdb to 2020 to 2022). Libraries were prepared through the immunoSEQ multiplex PCR assay. TCRdb mirrors the immuneACCESS table, restricted to in-frame sequences. Some clones are absent from its copies; in checked studies, under half trace to an unresolved V gene, and the reason for the others is unknown. The sample table records over 200,000 clones; over 80% of these occur just once. Less than 1.5% of the sample belongs to the ten largest clones. Sequencing was carried out using PBMCs or T cells enriched from blood (not recorded which). Receptor source: a man in his thirties or forties who had recovered from COVID-19.

In DNA form, the CDR3 reads TGTGCCAGCTCCGCCGGGACAGGGGGAGATAGGGGCTATGGCTACACCTTC. It is translated as CASSAGTGGDRGYGYTF. The chain joins TRBV18 to TRBJ1-2; 11 bases fit TRBD1. V trimming: 6 bases; J trimming: 4 bases; junction bases outside the gene matches: 13. The CDR3 extends over 17 amino acids. Germline V gives CDR1 KGHSH, CDR2 LQKENI.

The genes are TRBV30 and TRBJ2-5; TRBD2 agrees at 10 bases. Trimming cost V 3 bases and J 4 bases; bases outside gene matches: 5. The CDR3 totals 14 residues. Germline CDR1 reads GTSNPN; CDR2 reads SVGIG (reference sequence). Here the CDR3 reads CAWRRLAGGETQYF. CDR3 DNA sequence: TGTGCCTGGAGGAGGTTAGCGGGGGGAGAGACCCAGTACTTC.

This clone was observed a single time. The genes are TRBV29-1 and TRBJ2-3; the D gene could be TRBD1 or TRBD2 (7 bases each). Trimming shortened V by 7 bases and J by 4 bases, and 12 bases separated the two germline ends. Germline CDR1 and CDR2: SQVTM and ANQGSEA. The length of the CDR3 is 12 residues. The CDR3, as DNA: TGCAGCGCAGGGGGGGGCGCAGATACGCAGTATTTT. Translation gives CSAGGGADTQYF.